Listed below are T cell receptor beta chains from one sample, sequenced in a study of T cell repertoires in cytomegalovirus infection. MiXCR was run by TCRdb on the reads, yielding one entry per CDR3 protein. Of around 270,000 distinct CDR3 sequences listed, over 8% are singletons. The sequenced sample consisted of PBMCs. These receptors were taken from a human donor in good health (CMV status not recorded). Some clones in this sample may be carry-over from other donors' samples. The CDR3 runs from the conserved cysteine through the conserved F or W. A D gene is named only where the DNA matches it firmly. Size values are once, few and many counts, or a class for expanded clones, and some rows have none.

TRBD1 | TRBJ2-1 | many | TRBV7-2 | TGTGCCAGCACCCAAGGGGGGACAGGGAAAAATGAGCAGTTCTTC | CASTQGGTGKNEQFF
TRBD2 | TRBJ2-1 | many | TRBV20-1 | TGCAGTGCTGCCCAAGCCGGGAGGGCCTACAATGAGCAGTTCTTC | CSAAQAGRAYNEQFF
NA | TRBJ1-2 | many | TRBV7-6 | TGTGCCAGCAGCTTAAACAGGAATGCTAACTATGGCTACACCTTC | CASSLNRNANYGYTF
NA | TRBJ1-3 | NA | TRBV5-5 | TGTGCCAGCAGCTTGAGACCCACGCTCTTGGGAAACACCATATATTTT | CASSLRPTLLGNTIYF
NA | TRBJ2-5 | many | TRBV6-2/TRBV6-3 | TGTGCCAGCAGTTACAGTTCACGTCAAGAGACCCAGTACTTC | CASSYSSRQETQYF
NA | TRBJ1-1 | NA | TRBV6-6 | TGTGCCAGCAGTTACTCGATGTCCGGGGTGAACACTGAAGCTTTCTTT | CASSYSMSGVNTEAFF
NA | TRBJ2-3 | many | TRBV7-2 | TGTGCCAGCAGCTTAGAAGGGGACACAGATACGCAGTATTTT | CASSLEGDTDTQYF
NA | TRBJ2-7 | NA | TRBV28 | TGTGCCAGCAGCGCAGGGGACACCATCTCCTACGAGCAGTACTTC | CASSAGDTISYEQYF
NA | TRBJ2-7 | many | TRBV7-8 | TGTGCCAGCAGCTTAGAAGGAGGGACCTCCTACGAGCAGTACTTC | CASSLEGGTSYEQYF
TRBD2 | TRBJ2-3 | many | TRBV7-2 | TGTGCCAGCAGCCCACCAGGACTAGCGGGGAGAGATACGCAGTATTTT | CASSPPGLAGRDTQYF
TRBD1 | TRBJ2-5 | NA | TRBV6-2/TRBV6-3 | TGTGCCAGCAGTTACCACGGACAGGGGGCCGTGACCCAGTACTTC | CASSYHGQGAVTQYF
NA | TRBJ1-5 | many | TRBV7-2 | TGTGCCAGCAGCACGGGCAGTGGGCTCAATCAGCCCCAGCATTTT | CASSTGSGLNQPQHF
NA | TRBJ2-1 | few | TRBV20-1 | TGCACCACCGGGCGGAGGAACAATGAGCAGTTCTTC | CTTGRRNNEQFF
NA | TRBJ2-3 | many | TRBV7-6 | TGTGCCAGCAGCTCCTTCGAGGGCTTCGCTACGCAGTATTTT | CASSSFEGFATQYF
NA | TRBJ1-6 | many | TRBV7-4 | TGTGCCAGCAGCTCCACGAGTGTGAATTCACCCCTCCACTTT | CASSSTSVNSPLHF
NA | TRBJ1-2 | many | TRBV7-2 | TGTGCCAGCAGCCGCGGAGGGGTGGGGACGGATTATGGCTACACCTTC | CASSRGGVGTDYGYTF
NA | TRBJ1-1 | many | TRBV7-2 | TGTGCCAGCAGCTTAGATGGGGCGGAGGACACTGAAGCTTTCTTT | CASSLDGAEDTEAFF
TRBD1 | TRBJ1-6 | NA | TRBV19 | TGTGCCAGCCCGGCTCGGGACAGGCACCGGGATTCACCCCTCCACTTT | CASPARDRHRDSPLHF